This TCR beta chain was identified in a study of blood T cell repertoires in COVID-19. Study-level background: The samples span acute and convalescent COVID-19 from the United States, Italy and Spain.

The germline V gene encodes CDR1 MNHEY and CDR2 SVGEGT. CDR3 length equals 16 residues. Trimming cost V 0 bases and J 5 bases, with 17 bases left between them. Under the authors' procedure: By means of reference gene primer amplification, nucleated cell counts were estimated. Using immunoSEQ multiplex PCR, the repertoire was profiled, and TCRdb retains in-frame clones only, with some absent. D and trimming come from the DNA, and the V and J calls and clone size come from that table. Of 80,000 to 100,000 clones listed, 91% are singletons. The chain links TRBV6-2 or TRBV6-3 to TRBJ2-7; D may be TRBD1 (7 bases). This receptor was taken from a human donor with active COVID-19. The donor label of this sample is uncertain. Input material: peripheral blood. DNA for the CDR3: TGTGCCAGCAGTTACTCGACTAGAGACAGGGTCCACGAGCAGTACTTC. Translating it yields CASSYSTRDRVHEQYF.